The 16 T cell receptor beta chains listed next were all sequenced from one sample in a study of blood T cell repertoires in COVID-19. Sequencing was performed with immunoSEQ multiplex PCR; in TCRdb, only in-frame clones are kept and a portion is missing. The table includes approximately 200,000 clones, about 87% detected once. Sequencing used peripheral blood. The receptors derive from a woman between 25 and 40 years old with acute or convalescent COVID-19.

CDR3 loop: CASSFRAQETQYF. The DNA of the CDR3 is TGTGCCAGCAGTTTCCGCGCCCAAGAGACCCAGTACTTC. The chain combines TRBV12-3 or TRBV12-4 with TRBJ2-5; D not certain. V was clipped by 3 bases and J by 1 base, with 6 bases between them. The CDR3 is made up of 13 amino acids.

This sequence joins TRBV6-5 and TRBJ2-1; possible D gene TRBD2, 7 bases. Per germline, CDR1 MNHEY and CDR2 SVGAGI. The length of the CDR3 is 13 residues. V was pared by 6 bases and J by 13 bases, with 19 bases between. The CDR3 loop is CASSTTDGGRQFF. CDR3 nucleotides: TGTGCCAGCAGCACTACTGACGGGGGGCGCCAGTTCTTC.

The chain has TRBV19 and TRBJ2-2; 11 positions agree with TRBD2. The CDR3 runs to 16 residues. The ends lost 7 bases at V and 1 base at J; junction bases unmatched: 5. Germline CDR1 and CDR2: LNHDA and SQIVND (reference sequence). CDR3 sequence reads: CASNTGTSGNTGELFF. CDR3 DNA sequence: TGTGCCAGTAACACCGGGACTAGCGGGAACACCGGGGAGCTGTTTTTT.

This clone was counted only a few times. The genes are TRBV5-3 and TRBJ1-3, with a possible D match to TRBD1 (5 bases). TRBV5-3 carries the ORF label, with uncertain function. The CDR3 loop spans 14 amino acids. Trimming cost V 0 bases and J 2 bases, with 6 bases left between them. In DNA, the CDR3 is TGTGCCAGAAGCTTGGCAGGGCCTGGAAACACCATATATTTT. Translation gives CARSLAGPGNTIYF.

The J gene is TRBJ2-2, the V gene TRBV4-1; D call uncertain. CDR3 length equals 11 residues. Germline loops: CDR1 MGHRA, CDR2 YSYEKL. V shed 4 bases and J shed 8 bases, with 5 bases lying between them. This chain's CDR3 is CASSPLGELFF. The CDR3 bases are TGCGCCAGCAGCCCCCTTGGGGAGCTGTTTTTT.

V and J are TRBV28 and TRBJ2-3; 11 bases line up with TRBD2. The CDR3 totals 14 residues. CDR1 is MDHEN, CDR2 SYDVKM, per germline. The V and J ends lost 5 bases and 3 bases, in that order; junction bases with no gene match: 1. The DNA of the CDR3 is TGTGCCAGCAGTATAGCGGGAGGGACAGATACGCAGTATTTT. Amino acids: CASSIAGGTDTQYF.

The rearrangement uses TRBV27 and TRBJ2-5, with a tentative D call TRBD1 (6 bases). V lost 6 bases and J lost 0, with 20 bases in between. The CDR3 loop spans 17 amino acids. Germline CDR1 MNHEY, CDR2 SMNVEV (reference sequence). The chain's CDR3 is CASSPTRTEGYQETQYF. The DNA for the CDR3 is TGTGCCAGCAGCCCCACCCGGACAGAGGGCTACCAAGAGACCCAGTACTTC.

This chain uses TRBV5-1 with TRBJ2-2; D is possibly TRBD1 (5 bases). V gave up 1 base and J gave up 7 bases, with 8 bases separating them. The CDR3 runs to 13 residues. Germline CDR1 SGHRS, CDR2 YFSETQ. The CDR3 loop is CASSLPGNGELFF. CDR3 in DNA: TGCGCCAGCAGCTTGCCAGGGAACGGGGAGCTGTTTTTT.

This clone has only one observation. The V and J genes are TRBV27 and TRBJ2-1, with D perhaps matching TRBD1 (6 bases). The germline gives CDR1 MNHEY, CDR2 SMNVEV (reference sequence). The CDR3 contains 12 residues. V shed 10 bases and J shed 6 bases, with 13 bases lying between them. The CDR3 nucleotides are TGTGCCACAAGACAGGCCCTCAATGAGCAGTTCTTC. Translated: CATRQALNEQFF.

The V and J genes are TRBV7-9 and TRBJ2-7, with TRBD2 matching 10 bases. From germline, CDR1 is SEHNR and CDR2 FQNEAQ (reference sequence). This CDR3 has 16 residues. V was clipped by 0 bases and J by 3 bases; unmatched bases: 5. The CDR3 protein is CASSLALAGSYYEQYF. CDR3 sequence (DNA): TGTGCCAGCAGCTTAGCACTAGCGGGATCCTACTACGAGCAGTACTTC.

The CDR3 sequence is CASRVGLSGANVLTF. CDR3 in DNA: TGTGCCAGTAGAGTCGGACTATCTGGGGCCAACGTCCTGACTTTC. The chain joins TRBV19 to TRBJ2-6; a weak D match, TRBD2 (6 bases). Trimming took off 6 bases at V and 1 base at J, with 10 bases between the two ends. The germline V gene encodes CDR1 LNHDA and CDR2 SQIVND (reference sequence). CDR3 length: 15 residues.

The count of this clone is one. The chain links TRBV5-1 to TRBJ1-4; 8 nucleotides line up with TRBD1. CDR3 length: 16 residues. Germline-derived CDR1 and CDR2 are SGHRS and YFSETQ. The junction had 4 bases not matched to a gene; V was cut back by 2 bases and J by 1 base. In DNA form, the CDR3 reads TGCGCCAGCAGCTTCATACAGGGGGGAACTAATGAAAAACTGTTTTTT. It is translated as CASSFIQGGTNEKLFF.

The chain employs TRBV12-3 or TRBV12-4 and TRBJ2-7, with TRBD1 matching 7 bases. Losses at the gene ends were 3 bases for V and 3 bases for J; bases not matched to a gene: 2. The CDR3 length is 13 residues. CDR3 DNA sequence: TGTGCCAGCAGTTTGACAGGGCTCTACGAGCAGTACTTC. It translates to CASSLTGLYEQYF.

The J gene is TRBJ2-1, the V gene TRBV14; D is unclear. Germline CDR1 and CDR2: SGHDN and FVKESK. The CDR3 spans 15 residues. The V end was cut by 0 bases, the J end by 0 bases, with 6 bases between. The CDR3, as DNA: TGTGCCAGCAGCCAAGACCCAGGCTCCTACAATGAGCAGTTCTTC. It encodes CASSQDPGSYNEQFF.

V usage is TRBV5-1 and J usage is TRBJ2-2; 8 nucleotides agree with TRBD2. V was pared by 4 bases and J by 0 bases, with 5 bases of the junction left unmatched. This CDR3 spans 16 amino acids. Per the germline V gene, CDR1 is SGHRS and CDR2 is YFSETQ. In nucleotides, the CDR3 is TGCGCCAGCAGCCCAGGACTAGCAGCGAACACCGGGGAGCTGTTTTTT. Amino acid sequence: CASSPGLAANTGELFF.

The chain uses TRBV4-2 and TRBJ1-2; a weak D match, TRBD1 (5 bases). The V and J ends lost 0 bases and 8 bases respectively, with 10 bases between them. The germline V gene has CDR1 LGHNA and CDR2 YNFKEQ. This CDR3 spans 13 amino acids. Written as DNA, the CDR3 is TGTGCCAGCAGCCAAGAAAGGGGTTTGGGCTACACCTTC. This sequence encodes CASSQERGLGYTF.